The T cell receptor (beta chain) described here comes from a study of naive and memory T cell subsets. Two oligonucleotides, mixed equimolar, formed the beta constant-region primer covering TRBC1 and TRBC2. Four rounds of PCR amplified the ligated cDNA using nested alpha and beta constant-region primers plus SP2. TCRdb reanalysed the UMI-ligation and nested PCR reads using MiXCR and keeps one entry per CDR3 protein. The table has 95,000 to 150,000 distinct CDR3 sequences, roughly 36% seen once. Looked up from germline, CDR1 is SGHRS and CDR2 is YFSETQ. Unmatched junction bases numbered 15, after V lost 7 bases and J lost 2 bases. The CDR3 sequence is 16 residues long. Overnight CMV lysate stimulation of fresh PBMCs defined donor CMV status by CD4+ IFNgamma. Findings of the study overall: From naive to CM, EM and EMRA, diversity decreased and Gini increased. Each distinct alpha or beta sequence counts as one clonotype. Naive and memory repertoire findings lacked a ground truth for validation.

This clonotype was found a few times. Its antigen is unidentified. This receptor was obtained from a human donor in good health. This chain uses TRBV5-1 with TRBJ2-7, with 7 bases lining up with TRBD1. Sequencing was carried out using central memory CD4+ T cells from blood. DNA for the CDR3: TGCGCCAGCGCGCGCATGACAGGGTTGAAGACCTACGAGCAGTACTTC. Protein sequence: CASARMTGLKTYEQYF.